This TCR beta chain originates from a study of human T cells and chemical hapten exposure (dated by TCRdb to 2020 to 2022). The study in broad terms: For sensitization, 2% DPC in acetone was applied to a roughly 2 cm by roughly 2 cm area of upper inner arm skin. Throughout the approximately 24-week study period, patients were also given weekly therapeutic DPC doses on the scalp. Patch testing was performed on the upper back with Finn chambers containing 0.01% DPC, and the patch tests were scored after 6 days according to International Contact Dermatitis Research Group standards. Alopecia areata with under or over 50% scalp involvement, alopecia totalis and alopecia universalis were represented in the patient cohort, which was mostly female. Libraries were combined into a pool for sequencing, and differences in TCR yield between samples came mainly from small differences in library volumes within the pool. In alopecia patients, the study followed how the peripheral blood TCR repertoire changed in vivo over primary and secondary sensitization to diphenylcyclopropenone (DPC), a hapten. Blood samples were taken from patients before sensitization (week 0) and at 2, 6 and about 24 weeks after DPC sensitization. Blood for TCR sequencing was provided by twenty-nine alopecia patients at one to four time points (pre-sensitization, 2, 6 and 24 weeks).

Study-wide findings and limitations: DPC sensitization did not change how many TCRs were above 1 in 1000 frequency, and no evidence was found of alterations in global repertoire structure. Because all patients had alopecia, a presumed autoimmune disease, the immune response of the patients might differ from that of healthy individuals. Compared with pre-sensitization or healthy control sets, expanded TCRs formed significantly more large CDR3 similarity clusters, which is consistent with antigen-driven responses. Patch test score was positively correlated with the number of PT1 expanded TCRs, with significance at thresholds 8, 16 and 32 but not at 4. After repeated subsampling, the strength of the expansion versus patch-test correlation and the threshold at which it became significant changed.

The time point label for this specimen denotes: patch test 3, about 24 weeks after DPC sensitization. The treatment or condition label for this specimen denotes: therapeutic diphenylcyclopropenone sensitization with weekly scalp DPC. Blood at each patch-test visit was drawn before the patch test was applied. Patients were eligible if aged 18 to 70, diagnosed with alopecia and judged suitable for DPC therapy, and pregnant patients were excluded. Total RNA was extracted from unfractionated whole blood collected in Tempus Blood RNA tubes. A remark on this clonotype: Its antigen remains undetermined. No much larger clonotype is one base removed from it; base qualities were not supplied.

Via the germline V gene, CDR1 is SGHTA and CDR2 FQGTGA. V is shortened by 1 base, J by 4 bases, and the region joining them spans 4 bases. There are 12 amino acids in the CDR3, from cysteine to phenylalanine inclusive. CDR3 DNA only is kept here, 36 bases in frame from base 1. The library was built by means of RACE. Sequencing instrument: NextSeq 500. Library preparation attached unique molecular identifiers to individual cDNA molecules for quantitative, reproducible TCR counting. For every blood RNA sample, sequencing covered both the TCR alpha and TCR beta chains. The published analysis was carried out like this. The median number of TCRs per sample was around 100,000, ranging from about 20,000 to 690,600. V, J and CDR3 annotation of the TCR reads was carried out using the Decombinator software suite. For the PS versus PT1 abundance plots, all samples were subsampled to the same number of TCRs (28,000). Expanded TCRs were defined as absent before sensitization and observed at least eight times at the 2-week time point. Through fastp at Q25 and MiXCR, TCRdb rebuilt clones from the public reads, retaining in-frame beta chains. Identical CDR3 proteins give one entry, which carries the most common genes and DNA. The authors' filters were not applied to this entry. The sample table shows tens of thousands of distinct CDR3 sequences, and 8% to 13% are seen once. Less than 2.5% of the sample lies in the top ten.

The starting material was whole blood, obtained in connection with sensitization to the hapten diphenylcyclopropenone (DPC). This sequence uses TRBV7-3 and TRBJ2-5; no D gene can be assigned with confidence. This sequence was found in a woman aged 30 to 39 with alopecia areata. Some clones in this sample may be carry-over from other donors' samples. For the CDR3, the sequence is CASSLNGETQYF. The nucleotide sequence reads as follows: TGTGCCAGCAGCTTAAATGGAGAGACCCAGTACTTC.